These 9 T cell receptor beta chains were all obtained from the same sample, sequenced in a study of blood T cell repertoires in COVID-19. Here immunoSEQ multiplex PCR was the method, and the copy in TCRdb shows in-frame clones only, minus some. The table records about 190,000 clones, roughly 84% of them present only once. Sequencing used peripheral blood. The receptors were sampled from a woman in her 40s who had recovered from COVID-19.

This chain uses TRBV2 with TRBJ1-2; D is unresolved. Between the trimmed V and J ends, which lost 5 bases and 4 bases, there was a span of 8 bases. CDR3 length: 12 residues. Germline loops: CDR1 SNHLY, CDR2 FYNNEI. CDR3 coding DNA: TGTGCCAGCAGTACCGAGGGCTATGGCTACACCTTC. Translated, it gives CASSTEGYGYTF.

V is TRBV18 and J is TRBJ2-7; 7 nucleotides align to TRBD1. This CDR3 comprises 15 residues. V was clipped by 3 bases and J by 6 bases; unmatched bases: 11. The germline V gene has CDR1 KGHSH and CDR2 LQKENI. The CDR3 coding sequence is TGTGCCAGCTCACCGCCCGTGGGACAGACCCTCGAGCAGTACTTC. Translated: CASSPPVGQTLEQYF.

The genes are TRBV6-5 and TRBJ1-4; TRBD1 aligns across 9 bases. The CDR3 has 15 amino acids. CDR1 is MNHEY, CDR2 SVGAGI, per germline. Germline trimming cut 4 bases from V and 7 bases from J; bases unmatched to any gene: 7. CDR3: CASSLMTGGSEKLFF. CDR3 nucleotides: TGTGCCAGCAGTTTGATGACAGGGGGAAGTGAAAAACTGTTTTTT.

This chain joins TRBV5-6 and TRBJ2-7; TRBD1 agrees at 7 bases. Germline loops: CDR1 SGHDT, CDR2 YYEEEE. This CDR3 is 15 amino acids long. The V segment lost 0 bases and the J segment 0 bases; nucleotides outside the gene matches: 3. CDR3 DNA sequence: TGTGCCAGCAGCTTGGAGGGGGCTAGCTCCTACGAGCAGTACTTC. The encoded protein is CASSLEGASSYEQYF.

This clone appeared once. V is TRBV6-2 or TRBV6-3 and J is TRBJ2-7; 10 bases are shared with TRBD2. Per germline, CDR1 MNHEY and CDR2 SVGEGT. The junction had 10 bases not matched to a gene; V was cut back by 2 bases and J by 3 bases. The length of the CDR3 is 17 residues. CDR3 loop: CASSYPPRTSGDYEQYF. The CDR3 DNA sequence: TGTGCCAGCAGTTACCCTCCCCGGACTAGCGGTGACTACGAGCAGTACTTC.

This clone was detected only once. The chain carries TRBV11-2 and TRBJ2-3; 10 bases align to TRBD2. Germline V gene sequence: CDR1 SGHAT, CDR2 FQNNGV. The CDR3 runs to 17 residues. The trim removed 1 base at V and 6 bases at J, leaving 10 bases unmatched. The CDR3 loop is CASSLVGSGRARDTQYF. The DNA of the CDR3 is TGTGCCAGCAGCTTAGTGGGAAGCGGGAGGGCCAGGGATACGCAGTATTTT. Full variable domain (missing parts from reference TRBV11-2 and TRBJ2-3): EAGVAQSPRYKIIEKRQSVAFWCNPISGHATLYWYQQILGQGPKLLIQFQNNGVVDDSQLPKDRFSAERLKGVDSTLKIQPAKLEDSAVYLCASSLVGSGRARDTQYFGPGTRLTVL.

A single count supports this clone. This chain uses TRBV10-3 with TRBJ2-2, with TRBD2 identical over 8 bases. Germline V CDR1 and CDR2: ENHRY, SYGVKD. This CDR3 contains 16 residues. V was clipped by 2 bases and J by 3 bases; unmatched bases: 5. The DNA of the CDR3 is TGTGCCATCAGTGAGGTCCGGGGGGGAGACACCGGGGAGCTGTTTTTT. It translates to CAISEVRGGDTGELFF.

CDR3 in DNA: TGTGCCAGCAGCCTGTGGGCCCACACTGAAGCTTTCTTT. Translated, it gives CASSLWAHTEAFF. The chain carries TRBV5-5 and TRBJ1-1, with D unresolved. Germline-derived CDR1 and CDR2 are SGHKS and YYEKEE (reference sequence). Trimming removed 4 bases from V and 3 bases from J, with 10 bases in between. The CDR3 spans 13 residues.

The CDR3 nucleotides read TGTGCCTGGAGTGTCTCTGTCTCCTACGAGCAGTACTTC. Translated: CAWSVSVSYEQYF. The chain recombines TRBV30 with TRBJ2-7; D gene ambiguous. V shed 0 bases and J shed 0 bases, with 6 bases lying between them. Germline V lookup: CDR1 GTSNPN, CDR2 SVGIG (reference sequence). The CDR3 has 13 residues.